These T cell receptor beta chains were read from a single sample in a study of early T cells in non-severe SARS-CoV-2 infection. TCRdb re-called the 5' RACE reads through MiXCR, storing one row per CDR3 protein. The data show fewer than 90,000 distinct CDR3 sequences, with 13% to 15% seen just once and 10% to 11% held by the top ten. The sequencing sample was made of whole blood. These receptors all stem from an adult who was a healthcare worker with PCR-confirmed SARS-CoV-2 infection or an uninfected control (not recorded which). Both conserved end residues are part of each CDR3. A D gene is named only where the DNA matches it firmly. Rows may omit the clone size; those that give it use once, few, many or a size class.

V gene: TRBV4-2
clone size: many
D gene: TRBD2
J gene: TRBJ2-1
CDR3 protein: CASSHGLAGLVEQFF
CDR3 DNA: TGTGCCAGCAGCCATGGACTAGCGGGGTTGGTTGAGCAGTTCTTC

V gene: TRBV29-1
clone size: -
D gene: -
J gene: TRBJ2-5
CDR3 protein: CSVREETQYF
CDR3 DNA: TGCAGCGTTAGGGAGGAGACCCAGTACTTC

V gene: TRBV10-3
clone size: many
D gene: -
J gene: TRBJ2-1
CDR3 protein: CAIAAGYSYNEQFF
CDR3 DNA: TGTGCCATCGCTGCGGGGTACTCCTACAATGAGCAGTTCTTC

V gene: TRBV27
clone size: few
D gene: -
J gene: TRBJ2-2
CDR3 protein: CASSYQGRATGELFF
CDR3 DNA: TGTGCCAGCAGTTATCAGGGCAGGGCGACCGGGGAGCTGTTTTTT

V gene: TRBV4-2
clone size: few
D gene: TRBD2
J gene: TRBJ2-3
CDR3 protein: CASSWRTSGGIEDTQYF
CDR3 DNA: TGTGCCAGCAGCTGGCGGACTAGCGGGGGAATAGAAGATACGCAGTATTTT

V gene: TRBV10-3
clone size: few
D gene: -
J gene: TRBJ1-3
CDR3 protein: CAISEFIGASGNTIYF
CDR3 DNA: TGTGCCATCAGTGAGTTTATAGGAGCCTCTGGAAACACCATATATTTT

V gene: TRBV6-6
clone size: many
D gene: TRBD1
J gene: TRBJ1-6
CDR3 protein: CASSYQGTGNNSPLHF
CDR3 DNA: TGTGCCAGCAGTTACCAGGGGACAGGGAATAATTCACCCCTCCACTTT

V gene: TRBV29-1
clone size: many
D gene: TRBD2
J gene: TRBJ2-4
CDR3 protein: CAGGAGSNIQYF
CDR3 DNA: TGTGCCGGGGGGGCAGGGTCGAACATTCAGTACTTC

V gene: TRBV5-1
clone size: -
D gene: -
J gene: TRBJ1-1
CDR3 protein: CASSLPHSTEAFF
CDR3 DNA: TGCGCCAGCAGCTTGCCCCACAGCACTGAAGCTTTCTTT

V gene: TRBV7-9
clone size: many
D gene: TRBD1
J gene: TRBJ1-2
CDR3 protein: CASSSTRPGTGLGGYTF
CDR3 DNA: TGTGCCAGCAGCTCCACACGTCCCGGGACAGGGTTGGGCGGCTACACCTTC

V gene: TRBV9
clone size: -
D gene: TRBD1
J gene: TRBJ2-3
CDR3 protein: CASSPIPGQGGDTQYF
CDR3 DNA: TGTGCCAGCAGCCCCATACCGGGACAGGGAGGCGATACGCAGTATTTT

V gene: TRBV20-1
clone size: many
D gene: -
J gene: TRBJ2-3
CDR3 protein: CSAGLSGFDTDTQYF
CDR3 DNA: TGCAGTGCAGGCTTATCGGGGTTTGACACAGATACGCAGTATTTT

V gene: TRBV11-2
clone size: few
D gene: TRBD2
J gene: TRBJ2-3
CDR3 protein: CASSLASGGPPNF
CDR3 DNA: TGTGCCAGCAGCTTGGCTAGCGGGGGGCCGCCGAATTTT

V gene: TRBV6-4
clone size: -
D gene: TRBD2
J gene: TRBJ2-3
CDR3 protein: CASSRTSGGTDTQYF
CDR3 DNA: TGTGCCAGCAGTCGGACTAGCGGGGGCACAGATACGCAGTATTTT

V gene: TRBV18
clone size: few
D gene: TRBD1
J gene: TRBJ1-1
CDR3 protein: CASSPSRQGLNTEAFF
CDR3 DNA: TGTGCCAGCTCACCTAGCCGACAGGGGCTGAACACTGAAGCTTTCTTT

V gene: TRBV28
clone size: -
D gene: -
J gene: TRBJ2-7
CDR3 protein: CASKVGNLGQYF
CDR3 DNA: TGTGCCAGCAAAGTCGGCAACTTGGGGCAGTACTTC

V gene: TRBV20-1
clone size: -
D gene: TRBD1
J gene: TRBJ2-1
CDR3 protein: CSALKQGSRFF
CDR3 DNA: TGCAGTGCTTTGAAACAGGGGAGTCGGTTCTTC

V gene: TRBV7-2
clone size: -
D gene: -
J gene: TRBJ2-7
CDR3 protein: CASSLGGQGRTLAYEQYF
CDR3 DNA: TGTGCCAGCAGCTTAGGAGGGCAGGGGAGGACTCTAGCCTACGAGCAGTACTTC

V gene: TRBV5-6
clone size: -
D gene: -
J gene: TRBJ2-2
CDR3 protein: CASSLPAPRGELFF
CDR3 DNA: TGTGCCAGCAGTTTACCGGCCCCGAGAGGGGAGCTGTTTTTT

V gene: TRBV5-1
clone size: -
D gene: -
J gene: TRBJ1-2
CDR3 protein: CASSLDGGGGYGYTF
CDR3 DNA: TGCGCCAGCAGCTTGGACGGCGGGGGAGGTTATGGCTACACCTTC

V gene: TRBV6-5
clone size: -
D gene: -
J gene: TRBJ2-7
CDR3 protein: CASSRPSRGPTYEQYF
CDR3 DNA: TGTGCCAGCAGTCGCCCCTCCAGGGGACCCACCTACGAGCAGTACTTC

V gene: TRBV7-3
clone size: -
D gene: -
J gene: TRBJ1-6
CDR3 protein: CASSLRREDSPLHF
CDR3 DNA: TGTGCCAGCAGCCTACGCAGGGAAGATTCACCCCTCCACTTT

V gene: TRBV7-3
clone size: few
D gene: -
J gene: TRBJ2-2
CDR3 protein: CASSFQTRGYGGELFF
CDR3 DNA: TGTGCCAGCAGCTTCCAGACTAGAGGGTATGGCGGGGAGCTGTTTTTT

V gene: TRBV19
clone size: -
D gene: -
J gene: TRBJ2-3
CDR3 protein: CASSKTKRLGTDTQYF
CDR3 DNA: TGTGCCAGTAGTAAGACAAAGCGGTTAGGCACAGATACGCAGTATTTT

V gene: TRBV6-1
clone size: -
D gene: TRBD2
J gene: TRBJ2-1
CDR3 protein: CASSARSGATYNEQFF
CDR3 DNA: TGTGCCAGCAGCGCGAGAAGCGGGGCGACCTACAATGAGCAGTTCTTC

V gene: TRBV7-2
clone size: few
D gene: -
J gene: TRBJ1-5
CDR3 protein: CASSVTGNAGQPQHF
CDR3 DNA: TGTGCCAGCAGCGTCACAGGGAACGCAGGTCAGCCCCAGCATTTT

V gene: TRBV2
clone size: few
D gene: TRBD1
J gene: TRBJ1-5
CDR3 protein: CASSPGGQKYQPQHF
CDR3 DNA: TGTGCCAGCAGCCCTGGGGGACAGAAGTATCAGCCCCAGCATTTT

V gene: TRBV11-2
clone size: -
D gene: -
J gene: TRBJ2-7
CDR3 protein: CASSSTVLSYEQYF
CDR3 DNA: TGTGCCAGCAGCTCGACAGTCCTCTCCTACGAGCAGTACTTC

V gene: TRBV20-1
clone size: -
D gene: -
J gene: TRBJ1-5
CDR3 protein: CSATGPGANQPQHF
CDR3 DNA: TGCAGTGCTACTGGACCCGGAGCCAATCAGCCCCAGCATTTT

V gene: TRBV15
clone size: many
D gene: -
J gene: TRBJ1-2
CDR3 protein: CATSSHNYGYTF
CDR3 DNA: TGTGCCACCAGCAGTCATAACTATGGCTACACCTTC

V gene: TRBV4-1
clone size: few
D gene: -
J gene: TRBJ1-4
CDR3 protein: CASSLQSPGDEKLFF
CDR3 DNA: TGCGCCAGCAGCCTCCAATCCCCAGGAGATGAAAAACTGTTTTTT

V gene: TRBV12-3/TRBV12-4
clone size: -
D gene: -
J gene: TRBJ2-7
CDR3 protein: CASKVGGGAEQYF
CDR3 DNA: TGTGCCAGCAAAGTAGGGGGTGGTGCCGAGCAGTACTTC

V gene: TRBV7-3
clone size: -
D gene: -
J gene: TRBJ2-3
CDR3 protein: CASSLQLTDTQYF
CDR3 DNA: TGTGCCAGCAGCTTACAGCTCACAGATACGCAGTATTTT

V gene: TRBV6-5
clone size: many
D gene: -
J gene: TRBJ2-7
CDR3 protein: CATAWGTDEQYF
CDR3 DNA: TGTGCCACCGCTTGGGGAACGGACGAGCAGTACTTC

V gene: TRBV10-3
clone size: few
D gene: TRBD2
J gene: TRBJ2-5
CDR3 protein: CAISERPSGGGETQYF
CDR3 DNA: TGTGCCATCAGTGAAAGGCCTAGCGGGGGTGGAGAGACCCAGTACTTC

V gene: TRBV7-9
clone size: many
D gene: -
J gene: TRBJ2-3
CDR3 protein: CASSSGAWEADTQYF
CDR3 DNA: TGTGCCAGCAGCTCAGGGGCCTGGGAGGCAGATACGCAGTATTTT

V gene: TRBV2
clone size: -
D gene: TRBD2
J gene: TRBJ2-1
CDR3 protein: CASRAGETYNEQFF
CDR3 DNA: TGTGCCAGCAGAGCGGGGGAAACCTACAATGAGCAGTTCTTC

V gene: TRBV18
clone size: few
D gene: -
J gene: TRBJ2-7
CDR3 protein: CASSPTLGGGSYEQYF
CDR3 DNA: TGTGCCAGCTCACCCACCTTAGGGGGGGGCTCCTACGAGCAGTACTTC

V gene: TRBV5-4
clone size: many
D gene: TRBD2
J gene: TRBJ2-3
CDR3 protein: CASSLIGGVTDTQYF
CDR3 DNA: TGTGCCAGCAGCTTGATCGGGGGGGTTACAGATACGCAGTATTTT

V gene: TRBV7-8
clone size: many
D gene: -
J gene: TRBJ2-3
CDR3 protein: CASSRGETTDTQYF
CDR3 DNA: TGTGCCTCCAGCCGAGGGGAAACCACAGATACGCAGTATTTT

V gene: TRBV20-1
clone size: few
D gene: TRBD1
J gene: TRBJ2-5
CDR3 protein: CSATLTGGRRETQYF
CDR3 DNA: TGCAGTGCAACCCTGACAGGGGGCCGGAGGGAGACCCAGTACTTC

V gene: TRBV4-1
clone size: few
D gene: -
J gene: TRBJ2-7
CDR3 protein: CASSQDGLGLNSYEQYF
CDR3 DNA: TGCGCCAGCAGCCAAGACGGTCTGGGACTGAACTCCTACGAGCAGTACTTC

V gene: TRBV20-1
clone size: few
D gene: TRBD1
J gene: TRBJ2-5
CDR3 protein: CSAGDSQETQYF
CDR3 DNA: TGCAGTGCTGGGGACAGTCAGGAGACCCAGTACTTC

V gene: TRBV6-2/TRBV6-3
clone size: -
D gene: -
J gene: TRBJ1-1
CDR3 protein: CASSSGLSSEAFF
CDR3 DNA: TGTGCCAGCAGTTCTGGCCTCTCCTCTGAAGCTTTCTTT

V gene: TRBV20-1
clone size: -
D gene: TRBD1
J gene: TRBJ1-2
CDR3 protein: CSAPVDRAHGYTF
CDR3 DNA: TGCAGTGCCCCAGTAGACAGGGCCCATGGCTACACCTTC

V gene: TRBV28
clone size: few
D gene: -
J gene: TRBJ2-7
CDR3 protein: CASSRLRPYEQYF
CDR3 DNA: TGTGCCAGCTCAAGGTTGCGGCCCTACGAGCAGTACTTC

V gene: TRBV6-2/TRBV6-3
clone size: many
D gene: TRBD1
J gene: TRBJ2-7
CDR3 protein: CASSPPVGTGFYEQYF
CDR3 DNA: TGTGCCAGCAGCCCACCCGTTGGGACAGGGTTCTACGAGCAGTACTTC

V gene: TRBV11-2
clone size: many
D gene: TRBD2
J gene: TRBJ2-3
CDR3 protein: CASSSRGGDTDTQYF
CDR3 DNA: TGTGCCAGCAGCTCGCGCGGGGGAGACACAGATACGCAGTATTTT

V gene: TRBV7-9
clone size: -
D gene: -
J gene: TRBJ2-7
CDR3 protein: CASSSQVSYEQYF
CDR3 DNA: TGTGCCAGCAGCTCACAGGTTTCCTACGAGCAGTACTTC

V gene: TRBV28
clone size: few
D gene: -
J gene: TRBJ2-2
CDR3 protein: CASSLVFGFTGELFF
CDR3 DNA: TGTGCCAGCAGTTTAGTCTTCGGCTTCACCGGGGAGCTGTTTTTT

V gene: TRBV19
clone size: -
D gene: -
J gene: TRBJ1-2
CDR3 protein: CASSMEDRLGYTF
CDR3 DNA: TGTGCCAGTAGTATGGAAGACAGGCTTGGCTACACCTTC

V gene: TRBV12-3/TRBV12-4
clone size: -
D gene: TRBD2
J gene: TRBJ2-3
CDR3 protein: CASSFAGGPSDTQYF
CDR3 DNA: TGTGCCAGCAGTTTCGCGGGGGGGCCTTCAGATACGCAGTATTTT

V gene: TRBV27
clone size: few
D gene: -
J gene: TRBJ1-1
CDR3 protein: CASSLSLESTEAFF
CDR3 DNA: TGTGCCAGCAGTTTAAGTCTGGAAAGTACTGAAGCTTTCTTT

V gene: TRBV6-5
clone size: many
D gene: -
J gene: TRBJ2-3
CDR3 protein: CASSYTGSSADTQYF
CDR3 DNA: TGTGCCAGCAGCTACACAGGGTCCAGCGCAGATACGCAGTATTTT

V gene: TRBV29-1
clone size: many
D gene: -
J gene: TRBJ2-1
CDR3 protein: CSVLRTRESGQFF
CDR3 DNA: TGCAGCGTCCTGAGGACCAGGGAATCTGGGCAGTTCTTC

V gene: TRBV29-1
clone size: few
D gene: TRBD1
J gene: TRBJ2-7
CDR3 protein: CSSRQGYEQYF
CDR3 DNA: TGCAGCAGCCGACAGGGGTACGAGCAGTACTTC

V gene: TRBV20-1
clone size: -
D gene: TRBD1
J gene: TRBJ1-6
CDR3 protein: CSARAPPGQLNSPLHF
CDR3 DNA: TGCAGTGCTAGAGCCCCACCGGGACAGCTAAATTCACCCCTCCACTTT

V gene: TRBV12-3/TRBV12-4
clone size: many
D gene: -
J gene: TRBJ1-1
CDR3 protein: CASRSYRVEGTEAFF
CDR3 DNA: TGTGCCAGCAGGTCTTACAGGGTAGAGGGCACTGAAGCTTTCTTT

V gene: TRBV6-5
clone size: few
D gene: -
J gene: TRBJ2-2
CDR3 protein: CASSNLRAKGDTGELFF
CDR3 DNA: TGTGCCAGCAGTAATCTCAGGGCCAAAGGGGACACCGGGGAGCTGTTTTTT